This T cell receptor (beta chain) was recovered during a study of cytomegalovirus exposure and HLA in healthy donors. Across the whole study: The study placed around 80% of its roughly 400 genotyped donors in the Caucasian-associated ancestry cluster. Study-level points and caveats: When analyzed later, a missense DCLRE1C variant was found to be linked to TCR beta V- and J-gene trimming. Apart from CMV serostatus, no immune exposure information was available.

Vbeta (60) and Jbeta (13) primers were used in the PCR. Some clones are missing from TCRdb's copy, which holds only in-frame ones; the method was immunoSEQ multiplex PCR. This sample carries some 120,000 clones, roughly 73% of them seen once, and the ten largest clones take around 0.79%. The CDR3 runs 15 residues. Trimming cost V 3 bases and J 6 bases, with 18 bases left between them. Germline V lookup: CDR1 SGDLS, CDR2 YYNGEE. In its sample, this clone was seen a few times. Its antigen is still unknown. The rearrangement joins TRBV9 to TRBJ1-1; D might be TRBD1 (5 bases). This clonotype was obtained from a woman aged 25 to 39 in good health and CMV-seronegative. The sequencing sample was made of PBMCs. The CDR3 nucleotides are TGTGCCAGCAGCGCTTTCGGGGGAGCAATCTCTGAAGCTTTCTTT. Protein sequence: CASSAFGGAISEAFF.